Listed here is a single T cell receptor beta chain. It has no known antigen specificity. Sequenced on an Illumina HiSeq 2000. TCR beta cDNA libraries were made by 5'RACE template switching that added a universal primer site and unique molecular identifiers. Synthesis of cDNA was primed from the TCR beta constant segment and was followed by two consecutive PCR amplification steps. In the authors' own workflow: MIGEC handled demultiplexing of the reads and grouping by UMI, while MiTCR was used to assemble and quantify clonotypes. To remove erroneous sequences, TCR cDNA sequences were retained only when supported by two or more reads. The tcR package was used for downstream repertoire analysis, and clonotypes were matched across fractions by CDR3 nucleotide sequence plus V segment. VDJmatch was used to annotate antigen specificity against VDJdb, with one amino acid substitution allowed in CDR3. TCRdb reprocessed the reads, and each CDR3 protein sequence is entered once, without DNA. The V and J calls here are based on TCRdb, not the publication. The table held for this sample gives around 550,000 distinct CDR3 sequences. The ten most abundant clones make up roughly 3.5% of the sample.

This entry comes from a study of T cells expressing NK-cell markers (dated by TCRdb to about 2020). About the study as a whole: Three sorted T-cell subsets (CD3+CD56+NKG2C+, CD3+CD56+NKG2C- and CD3+CD56-NKG2C+) from roughly eight donors had their TCR beta-chain repertoires profiled. Sequencing of the libraries produced 2 x 150 bp reads on Illumina HiSeq 2000/2500, MiSeq or NextSeq. Among the eight sequenced donors, seven were HCMV-seropositive and one was HCMV-seronegative. All eight donors whose samples were sequenced were randomly selected healthy volunteers, three of them men and five women.

A commercial ELISA kit detecting HCMV-specific IgG in serum was used to determine HCMV serostatus. Ficoll density gradient centrifugation was used to isolate peripheral blood mononuclear cells from blood. Overall study outcomes, separate from this receptor: In several donors, the dominant CD3+CD56+NKG2C+ clonotypes ranked among the top 10 CD8+ clonotypes, making up 1.0-7.0% of CD8+ T cells. It remained unclear whether the expanded NKG2C-expressing T cell clones were specific for HCMV antigens. Those dominant clonotypes were again the most abundant among CD3+CD56-NKG2C+ cells in a few donors, at roughly 25-65%.

The CDR3 sequence holds 16 residues, the cysteine and phenylalanine included. No nucleotide data were recorded. The germline V gene (reference sequence) gives CDR1 as DFQATT and CDR2 as SNEGSKA. The sequencing sample was made of blood T cells: a sorted CD56 or NKG2C T cell subset, CD4+ or CD8+ T cells, or bulk PBMC T cells (not recorded which). The receptor's source is a man between 18 and 35 years old in good health. Donor details come from another sample of the same person, matched by shared clones. The chain is encoded by TRBV20-1 joined to TRBJ2-5; TCRdb indicates TRBD2, and absent DNA this call remains unverified. The CDR3 reads CSARARSSGREETQYF.